The source of this TCR beta chain is a study of cytomegalovirus exposure and HLA in healthy donors. As concerns this clone: Its cognate antigen is unknown.

This CDR3 has 15 amino acids. The trim removed 6 bases at V and 2 bases at J, leaving 8 bases unmatched. Germline CDR1 MNHNS, CDR2 SASEGT. General study findings and limits: With later analysis, a missense DCLRE1C variant became linked to TCR beta V- and J-gene trimming. It was assumed in the presence/absence analyses that sequencing depth was roughly uniform across donors. Cytomegalovirus status, reportedly, was diagnosed with high specificity and sensitivity by the classifier.

Primers: 60 Vbeta forward and 13 Jbeta reverse. Using immunoSEQ multiplex PCR, the repertoire was profiled, and TCRdb retains in-frame clones only, with some absent. The table lists 75,000 to 100,000 clones, approximately 79% of them singletons. The chain is built from TRBV6-1 and TRBJ2-3, with 7 bases matching TRBD1. This receptor was taken from a male donor in good health and CMV-seronegative. The specimen was PBMCs. This chain's CDR3 is CASRDLDRDTDTQYF. DNA for the CDR3: TGTGCCAGCAGGGATTTAGACAGGGACACAGATACGCAGTATTTT.